The clone carrying this TCR beta chain was observed a single time. Its target is not known. A second PCR of roughly 6 to 12 cycles used a sample-barcoded 5' primer and a J-beta primer mix. TCRdb recomputed calls from the 5' RACE reads with MiXCR, one row per CDR3 protein. Of approximately 600,000 distinct CDR3 sequences in the sample, under 65% are singletons; the top ten hold over 35%. The entry originates in a study of blood T cells in healthy people across ages. Study results and caveats: A strong correlation was seen between TCR beta diversity and naive T cell percentage.

V lost 3 bases, J lost 7 bases, and 9 bases lay in between. Germline CDR1 and CDR2: MNHEY and SVGAGI. The CDR3 has 12 amino acids. The sequenced sample was blood. The chain uses TRBV6-5 and TRBJ1-1; D is uncertain. The receptor comes from a man in his sixties in good health. DNA for the CDR3: TGTGCCAGCAGTTATCTCCGAGGTGAAGCTTTCTTT. Protein product: CASSYLRGEAFF.